Shown below are 9 T cell receptor beta chains from a single sample sequenced in a study of CD4+ T cells in melanoma. TCRdb keeps only in-frame clones here, not all; method: immunoSEQ multiplex PCR. The sample holds over 130,000 clones, around nine tenths seen once. The source of these receptors is a human donor with melanoma.

V usage is TRBV10-2 and J usage is TRBJ1-2, with D unclear. CDR3 length: 13 residues. The germline V gene encodes CDR1 WSHSY and CDR2 SAAADI. V lost 4 bases, J lost 2 bases, and 8 bases lay in between. As DNA, the CDR3 is TGCGCCAGCAGTGTTTTGGGGAACTATGGCTACACCTTC. Its protein is CASSVLGNYGYTF.

V usage is TRBV19 and J usage is TRBJ1-1; D gene uncertain. The germline V gene has CDR1 LNHDA and CDR2 SQIVND (reference sequence). The CDR3 extends over 15 amino acids. The germline V and J ends were trimmed by 7 bases and 1 base, with 16 bases remaining between them. Here the CDR3 DNA reads TGTGCCAGTACCCCCGGCCGGTGGCAGAACACTGAAGCTTTCTTT. Its translation is CASTPGRWQNTEAFF. Complete variable domain (other parts from reference TRBV19 and TRBJ1-1): DGGITQSPKYLFRKEGQNVTLSCEQNLNHDAMYWYRQDPGQGLRLIYYSQIVNDFQKGDIAEGYSVSREKKESFPLTVTSAQKNPTAFYLCASTPGRWQNTEAFFGQGTRLTVV.

This chain links TRBV7-3 with TRBJ2-3; unclear D gene. The germline V gene encodes CDR1 SGHTA and CDR2 FQGTGA. The CDR3 has 13 amino acids. V dropped 2 bases and J dropped 5 bases, with 8 bases sitting between them. CDR3 protein: CASSLGVRDTQYF. CDR3 DNA: TGTGCCAGCAGCTTAGGAGTACGAGATACGCAGTATTTT. Supplemented by reference TRBV7-3 and TRBJ2-3, the full variable domain reads GAGVSQTPSNKVTEKGKYVELRCDPISGHTALYWYRQSLGQGPEFLIYFQGTGAADDSGLPNDRFFAVRPEGSVSTLKIQRTERGDSAVYLCASSLGVRDTQYFGPGTRLTVL.

The genes are TRBV4-1 and TRBJ2-7, with D perhaps TRBD1 or TRBD2 (5 bases each). The CDR3 loop spans 15 amino acids. V was clipped by 1 base and J by 2 bases, with 12 bases between them. The germline V gene has CDR1 MGHRA and CDR2 YSYEKL. The DNA for the CDR3 is TGCGCCAGCAGCCAAGGGACCCTGGGGGCCTACGAGCAGTACTTC. It is translated as CASSQGTLGAYEQYF.

The chain joins TRBV7-9 to TRBJ2-3; D is uncertain. CDR1 and CDR2 (germline): SEHNR, FQNEAQ (reference sequence). V lost 5 bases and J 4 bases, leaving 19 bases between the germline ends. CDR3 length equals 16 residues. Here the CDR3 DNA reads TGTGCCAGCAGCACCTCCCTTACACCCGCCCCAGATACGCAGTATTTT. This sequence encodes CASSTSLTPAPDTQYF.

The CDR3 DNA sequence: TGTGCCAGCAGTTACACCACCGATTCCTACAATGAGCAGTTCTTC. This gives the protein CASSYTTDSYNEQFF. The gene calls are TRBV6-5 and TRBJ2-1; no firm D call. CDR3 length: 15 residues. Germline CDR1 reads MNHEY; CDR2 reads SVGAGI. V was cut by 2 bases and J by 1 base, with 9 bases left in between.

The chain links TRBV5-1 to TRBJ2-2, with no clear D. The CDR3 runs to 14 residues. Per the germline V gene, CDR1 is SGHRS and CDR2 is YFSETQ. V was cut by 2 bases and J by 1 base, with 6 bases left in between. The CDR3 region has the DNA TGCGCCAGCAGCTTAGTACAGAACACCGGGGAGCTGTTTTTT. Protein: CASSLVQNTGELFF.

V and J are TRBV29-1 and TRBJ1-1; D gene ambiguous. Germline CDR1 reads SQVTM; CDR2 reads ANQGSEA. Trimming stripped 4 bases from V and 2 bases from J, with 8 bases between. The CDR3 length is 12 residues. This CDR3 reads CSVGGLNTEAFF. CDR3 coding DNA: TGCAGCGTTGGAGGGCTTAACACTGAAGCTTTCTTT.

The gene calls are TRBV25-1 and TRBJ1-1; 7 positions agree with TRBD1. V lost 5 bases, J lost 1 base, and 1 base stayed unmatched. Germline assignment: CDR1 MGHDK and CDR2 SYGVNS. This CDR3 is built from 13 residues. Written as DNA, the CDR3 is TGTGCCAGCAGTCGGACAGGGAACACTGAAGCTTTCTTT. Translated, it gives CASSRTGNTEAFF.